This T cell receptor beta chain was recovered during a study of follicular helper T cells after annual influenza vaccination. Overall study: After each seasonal flu vaccination, blood came on days 0, 7 and 28. Across the 2013-2014, 2014-2015 and 2015-2016 vaccination seasons, some subjects were resampled. Whole-study findings and limits: ICOS+CD38+ cTfh clonality change tracked circulating plasmablast frequency change.

Germline V gene data show CDR1 as MNHNY and CDR2 as SVGAGI (reference sequence). Germline trimming cut 6 bases from V and 3 bases from J; bases unmatched to any gene: 3. The CDR3 sequence is 13 residues long. Note on this clone: What it binds is not known.

Only in-frame clones appear in the TCRdb table, and some are missing; sequencing was by immunoSEQ multiplex PCR. The sample lists 6,500 to 8,000 clones; about 88% were seen once. Specified time point: 2015-2016 season, 7 days after influenza vaccination. Non-naive CD4+CXCR5+PD-1+ cTfh were sorted into ICOS+CD38+ and ICOS-CD38- fractions. The TCR was taken from an adult who received the influenza vaccine. Sequences were derived from CXCR5+ CD38- circulating T follicular helper cells from blood, sampled 7 days after influenza vaccination. Subset defined: circulating Tfh, non-naive CD4+CXCR5+PD-1+ (ICOS+CD38+ or ICOS-CD38-). The rearrangement uses TRBV6-6 and TRBJ2-7, with 9 positions matching TRBD2. The DNA of the CDR3 is TGTGCCAGCAGAGGGACTAGCAGCTACGAGCAGTACTTC. Protein product: CASRGTSSYEQYF.